The 18 T cell receptor beta chains presented below share a single source sample, sequenced in a study of blood T cells in healthy people across ages. Primers used in a second PCR of about 6 to 11 cycles were a sample-barcoded 5' primer and a J-beta primer mix. From the 5' RACE reads, TCRdb called clonotypes with MiXCR, one entry per CDR3 protein. Of over 1.5 million distinct CDR3 sequences listed, around half are singletons. Sequenced sample: blood. The receptors stem from a woman aged 40-49 years in good health.

This clonotype was recorded a few times. V gene TRBV11-3 combines with J gene TRBJ2-1; 11 bases match TRBD2. CDR1 SGHNT and CDR2 YENEEA come from the germline V gene. Trimming at V came to 4 bases and at J to 6 bases, leaving 5 bases not matched to a gene. The CDR3 contains 15 residues. The CDR3 nucleotides read TGTGCCAGCAGCTCCGACACTAGCGGGGGCAATGAGCAGTTCTTC. Its translation is CASSSDTSGGNEQFF.

The DNA for the CDR3 is TGTGCCAGCAGCTTAGTCGGGACTAGCGGGGGGTCCTCCTCCTACGAGCAGTACTTC. It translates to CASSLVGTSGGSSSYEQYF. V and J are TRBV7-6 and TRBJ2-7; 15 nucleotides line up with TRBD2. Germline V gene sequence: CDR1 SGHVS, CDR2 FNYEAQ. The CDR3 extends over 19 amino acids. Losses at the gene ends were 1 base for V and 0 bases for J; bases not matched to a gene: 7. Complete variable domain (other parts from reference TRBV7-6 and TRBJ2-7): GAGVSQSPRYKVTKRGQDVALRCDPISGHVSLYWYRQALGQGPEFLTYFNYEAQQDKSGLPNDRFSAERPEGSISTLTIQRTEQRDSAMYRCASSLVGTSGGSSSYEQYFGPGTRLTVT.

The chain couples TRBV20-1 to TRBJ2-7; the match to TRBD1 covers 7 bases. Germline assignment: CDR1 DFQATT and CDR2 SNEGSKA (reference sequence). The CDR3 spans 15 residues. The V gene end was trimmed by 6 bases and the J gene end by 1 base; junction bases not matched to a gene: 12. The CDR3, as DNA: TGCAGTGCATCCGAAGGGACAGCCTTGTCCTACGAGCAGTACTTC. Its protein product is CSASEGTALSYEQYF.

The chain recombines TRBV28 with TRBJ1-2; D might be TRBD1 (6 bases). CDR3 length equals 14 residues. Trimming stripped 11 bases from V and 4 bases from J, with 20 bases between. The germline gives CDR1 MDHEN, CDR2 SYDVKM. CDR3 nucleotides: TGTGCCGGAGGGGGGGGCAGTGCGCCCTATGGCTACACCTTC. The encoded protein is CAGGGGSAPYGYTF.

Comment on this clonotype: A much larger clone lies a single base off, so this may be a read error. The CDR3 loop is CSASKSTDTQYF. CDR3 nucleotide sequence: TGCAGTGCTAGCAAAAGCACAGATACGCAGTATTTT. This rearrangement joins TRBV20-1 to TRBJ2-3; D gene uncertain. Trimming took off 3 bases at V and 0 bases at J, with 4 bases between the two ends. This CDR3 contains 12 residues. Germline CDR1 reads DFQATT; CDR2 reads SNEGSKA (reference sequence).

The rearrangement joins TRBV9 to TRBJ1-1; D uncertain. Germline-derived CDR1 and CDR2 are SGDLS and YYNGEE. This CDR3 region has 15 residues. Trimming removed 1 base from V and 3 bases from J, with 13 bases in between. CDR3 residues: CASSVQPTTDTEAFF. The CDR3 bases are TGTGCCAGCAGCGTACAACCCACAACGGACACTGAAGCTTTCTTT.

The gene calls are TRBV13 and TRBJ2-5; D is uncertain. V lost 5 bases to trimming and J lost 11 bases, with 21 bases between them. There are 14 residues in the CDR3. The germline V gene encodes CDR1 PRHDT and CDR2 FYEKMQ (reference sequence). The CDR3 DNA is TGTGCCAGCAGCACACCCACCGCGCACAATGAGCAGTACTTC. It translates to CASSTPTAHNEQYF.

In nucleotides, the CDR3 is TGTGCCAGCAGCGATAGTACCAGTGCTAACTATGGCTACACCTTC. This gives the protein CASSDSTSANYGYTF. This rearrangement joins TRBV7-9 to TRBJ1-2; D gene ambiguous. Germline V gene sequence: CDR1 SEHNR, CDR2 FQNEAQ (reference sequence). V dropped 5 bases and J dropped 0 bases, with 13 bases sitting between them. The length of the CDR3 is 15 residues. Full variable domain (outside the CDR3, taken from reference TRBV7-9 and TRBJ1-2): DTGVSQNPRHKITKRGQNVTFRCDPISEHNRLYWYRQTLGQGPEFLTYFQNEAQLEKSRLLSDRFSAERPKGSFSTLEIQRTEQGDSAMYLCASSDSTSANYGYTFGSGTRLTVV.

The chain carries TRBV3-1 and TRBJ2-3, with D unclear. V lost 1 base and J 0 bases, leaving 11 bases between the germline ends. Germline CDR1 and CDR2: LGHDT and YNNKEL (reference sequence). The CDR3 has 16 amino acids. The CDR3 protein is CASSQVRQVSTDTQYF. The CDR3 nucleotides read TGTGCCAGCAGCCAAGTTCGGCAGGTTAGCACAGATACGCAGTATTTT.

Only a few counts were recorded for this clonotype. The V call is TRBV9, the J call TRBJ2-1; the match to TRBD2 covers 13 bases. Germline V gives CDR1 SGDLS, CDR2 YYNGEE. The CDR3 totals 19 residues. V trimming: 3 bases; J trimming: 1 base; junction bases outside the gene matches: 10. Written as DNA, the CDR3 is TGTGCCAGCAGCGCAAGGGGACTAGCGGGGAGATTTTCCTACAATGAGCAGTTCTTC. Its protein is CASSARGLAGRFSYNEQFF. Based on the CDR3 plus reference TRBV9 and TRBJ2-1, the full variable domain is DSGVTQTPKHLITATGQRVTLRCSPRSGDLSVYWYQQSLDQGLQFLIQYYNGEERAKGNILERFSAQQFPDLHSELNLSSLELGDSALYFCASSARGLAGRFSYNEQFFGPGTRLTVL.

This clonotype was counted between two and nine times. The chain links TRBV28 to TRBJ1-5; a possible D gene is TRBD1 (5 bases). Germline loops: CDR1 MDHEN, CDR2 SYDVKM. The CDR3 extends over 14 amino acids. Trimming stripped 5 bases from V and 7 bases from J, with 15 bases between. DNA of the CDR3: TGTGCCAGCAGTCAGGGCCAGGGTTACCAGCCCCAGCATTTT. Protein sequence: CASSQGQGYQPQHF.

In its sample, this clonotype was seen a few times. The V gene is TRBV27, the J gene TRBJ2-7, with 8 bases identical to TRBD2. After removal of 7 bases from V and 2 bases from J, the junction contained 10 bases not matched to a gene. This CDR3 is built from 15 residues. The germline gives CDR1 MNHEY, CDR2 SMNVEV (reference sequence). CDR3 protein: CASNPSPGGTYEQYF. The DNA for the CDR3 is TGTGCCAGCAATCCCTCACCGGGGGGGACCTACGAGCAGTACTTC.

V and J are TRBV9 and TRBJ1-5, with 9 nucleotides matching TRBD1. CDR1 SGDLS and CDR2 YYNGEE come from the germline V gene. The CDR3 spans 14 residues. V lost 1 base, J lost 9 bases, and 5 bases stayed unmatched. The CDR3 protein is CASSVRDRVSPQHF. CDR3 nucleotide sequence: TGTGCCAGCAGCGTAAGGGACAGGGTTTCGCCCCAGCATTTT.

The CDR3: CASSLGPYGLLEYEQYF. The CDR3, as DNA: TGCGCCAGCAGCTTGGGCCCTTACGGTCTGTTAGAGTACGAGCAGTACTTC. This rearrangement joins TRBV5-1 to TRBJ2-5; D remains unclear. The J call may not be correct, given that the DNA end is closer to TRBJ2-7. The CDR3 loop spans 17 amino acids. In germline, CDR1 is SGHRS, CDR2 YFSETQ.

This clonotype was detected only a few times. The V and J genes are TRBV7-9 and TRBJ2-5; D not certain. Trimming cost V 7 bases and J 3 bases, with 15 bases left between them. The V gene's germline CDR1 is SEHNR and CDR2 FQNEAQ (reference sequence). CDR3 length equals 14 residues. The CDR3 region has the DNA TGTGCCAGCACCTTCGGCTCGACGAAAGAGACCCAGTACTTC. Translating gives CASTFGSTKETQYF.

Points on this clonotype: A much larger clone is a single base away; this may be a read error. The chain couples TRBV5-6 to TRBJ1-2; D is possibly TRBD1 (5 bases). CDR1 is SGHDT and CDR2 is YYEEEE in the germline V gene. The V gene lost 4 bases and the J gene lost 0 bases, with 16 bases spanning the gap. The CDR3 contains 16 residues. The CDR3 sequence is CASSPGGGEPNYGYTF. CDR3 sequence (DNA): TGTGCCAGCAGCCCTGGGGGAGGAGAGCCTAACTATGGCTACACCTTC.

This chain links TRBV5-5 with TRBJ2-1, with D possibly called TRBD1 or TRBD2 (5 bases each). The CDR3 spans 17 residues. Germline lookup yields CDR1 SGHKS and CDR2 YYEKEE (reference sequence). V was trimmed by 4 bases and J by 0 bases, leaving 17 bases between them. CDR3 in DNA: TGTGCCAGCAGCCGCTCTAGGGACCTTAGCTCCTACAATGAGCAGTTCTTC. As protein: CASSRSRDLSSYNEQFF.

The J gene is TRBJ2-1, the V gene TRBV3-1; the D is unclear. V lost 0 bases and J 7 bases, leaving 16 bases between the germline ends. Germline loops: CDR1 LGHDT, CDR2 YNNKEL (reference sequence). This CDR3 is 16 amino acids long. In nucleotides, the CDR3 is TGTGCCAGCAGCCAAGACCGGGCCCCGGATATAAATGAGCAGTTCTTC. Translation gives CASSQDRAPDINEQFF.